The text below deals with one T cell receptor (beta chain). The antigen is unknown. Assay used: immunoSEQ multiplex PCR; TCRdb lists only in-frame clones, some missing. The repertoire holds some 9,000 clones, with nearly 80% as singletons. This specimen belongs to a study of immune evolution from preneoplasia to lung adenocarcinoma. Patient tissue came from resections in Japan or China, 2014–2017. Two lung cancer pathologists independently confirmed each histologic diagnosis. Premalignant or tumor cells were enriched by macro-dissection after pathologic assessment. Overall study findings and caveats: Later-stage lesions appeared to have more T cells, more diversity, less clonality.

The sequencing input was FFPE lung adenocarcinoma in situ tissue. The TCR originated in a person of 80 years or more with lung adenocarcinoma.

The CDR3 DNA is TGTGCCAGCAGCCTATCGGACATTTCTAACTATGGCTACACCTTC. Amino acid sequence: CASSLSDISNYGYTF. V is TRBV7-2 and J is TRBJ1-2; D may be TRBD1 (5 bases). The CDR3 is 15 residues long. CDR1 SGHTA and CDR2 FQGNSA come from the germline V gene. Trimming pared 5 bases from V and 0 bases from J, leaving 13 bases between.